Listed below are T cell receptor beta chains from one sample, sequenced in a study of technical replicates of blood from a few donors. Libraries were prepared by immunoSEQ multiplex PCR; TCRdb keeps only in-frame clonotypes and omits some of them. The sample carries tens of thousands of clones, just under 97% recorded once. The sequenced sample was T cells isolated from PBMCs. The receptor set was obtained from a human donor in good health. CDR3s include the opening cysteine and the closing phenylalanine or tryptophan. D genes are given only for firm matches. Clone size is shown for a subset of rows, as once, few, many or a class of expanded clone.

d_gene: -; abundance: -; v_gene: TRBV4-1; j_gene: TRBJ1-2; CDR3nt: TGCGCCAGCAGCCAAGATCAGGGCTACACCTTC; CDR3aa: CASSQDQGYTF
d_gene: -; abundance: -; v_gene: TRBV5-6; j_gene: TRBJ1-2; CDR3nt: TGTGCCAGCAGCTTGGCCTCCCCTCACAGGAGTACCTATGGCTACACCTTC; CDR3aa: CASSLASPHRSTYGYTF
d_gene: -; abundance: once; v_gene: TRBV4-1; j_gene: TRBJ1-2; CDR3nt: TGCGCCAGCAGCCAAGCAGGACAGAGCAATGGCTACACCTTC; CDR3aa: CASSQAGQSNGYTF
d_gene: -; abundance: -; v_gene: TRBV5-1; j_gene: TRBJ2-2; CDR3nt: TGCGCCAGCAGCTTCGCCAGGGGAAGTCTTCGGGAGCTGTTTTTT; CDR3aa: CASSFARGSLRELFF
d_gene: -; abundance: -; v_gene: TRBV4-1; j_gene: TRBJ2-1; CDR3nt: TGCGCCAGCAGCCAGAGCTCCTACAATGAGCAGTTCTTC; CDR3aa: CASSQSSYNEQFF
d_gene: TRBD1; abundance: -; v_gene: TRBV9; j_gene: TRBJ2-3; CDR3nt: TGTGCCAGCAGCCCTCACGGGACAGGGGGGCCAGATACGCAGTATTTT; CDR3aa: CASSPHGTGGPDTQYF
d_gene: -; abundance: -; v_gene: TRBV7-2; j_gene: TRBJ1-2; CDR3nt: TGTGCCAGCAGCTTACTTCGGGATACCTATGGCTACACCTTC; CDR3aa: CASSLLRDTYGYTF
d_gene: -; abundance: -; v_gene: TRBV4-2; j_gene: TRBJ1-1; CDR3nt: TGTGCCAGCAGCCGCCAAGGGGACACTGAAGCTTTCTTT; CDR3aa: CASSRQGDTEAFF
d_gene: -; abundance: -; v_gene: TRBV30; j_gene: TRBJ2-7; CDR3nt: TGTGCCTGGAGCTGGACAGAGACCTACGAGCAGTACTTC; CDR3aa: CAWSWTETYEQYF
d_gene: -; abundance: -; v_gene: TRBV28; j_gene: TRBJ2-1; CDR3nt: TGTGCCAGCAGTACCCCTCCGGGACTCCTCGGTGGAGAGCAGTTCTTC; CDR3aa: CASSTPPGLLGGEQFF
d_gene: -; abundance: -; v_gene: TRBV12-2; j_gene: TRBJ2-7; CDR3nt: TGTGCAAGTCGCCCCAAGACAGGGTGCTACGAGCAGTACTTC; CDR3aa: CASRPKTGCYEQYF
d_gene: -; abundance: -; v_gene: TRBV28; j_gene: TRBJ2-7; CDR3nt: TGTGCCACCGCAAGCGGTACCTACGAGCAGTACTTC; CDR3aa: CATASGTYEQYF
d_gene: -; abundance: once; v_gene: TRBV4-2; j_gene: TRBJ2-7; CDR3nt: TGTGCCAGCAGCCAAGATAAGTTTTCGGGCTCCTACGAGCAGTACTTC; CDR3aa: CASSQDKFSGSYEQYF
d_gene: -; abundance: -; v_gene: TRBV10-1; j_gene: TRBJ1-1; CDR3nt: TGCGCCAGCAGTGAGGGGGGGGACGCTGGAAAGAACACTGAAGCTTTCTTT; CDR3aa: CASSEGGDAGKNTEAFF
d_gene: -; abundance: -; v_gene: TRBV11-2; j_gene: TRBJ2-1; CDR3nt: TGTGCCAGCAGCTTAGCCCCAGAATACAATGAGCAGTTCTTC; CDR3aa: CASSLAPEYNEQFF
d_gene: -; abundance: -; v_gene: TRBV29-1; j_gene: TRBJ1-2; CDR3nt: TGCAGCGTTTTGGGGGGTCGTAATGGCTACACCTTC; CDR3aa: CSVLGGRNGYTF
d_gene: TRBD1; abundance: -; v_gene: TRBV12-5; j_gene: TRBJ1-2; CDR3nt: TGTGCTAGTGGTTTGGGCCGACGCCGGGACAGGGGGGGATATGGCTACACCTTC; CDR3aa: CASGLGRRRDRGGYGYTF
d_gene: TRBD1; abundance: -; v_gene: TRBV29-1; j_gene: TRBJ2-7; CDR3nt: TGCAGCGTTGCGACAGGGGATTCCTACGAGCAGTACTTC; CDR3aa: CSVATGDSYEQYF
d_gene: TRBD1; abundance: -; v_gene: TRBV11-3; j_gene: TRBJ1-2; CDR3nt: TGTGCCAGCAGCTTAACCTACAGGGGTAACTATGGCTACACCTTC; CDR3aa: CASSLTYRGNYGYTF
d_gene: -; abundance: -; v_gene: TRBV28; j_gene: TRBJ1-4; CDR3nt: TGTGCCAGCAGTTTCAGGGGACGTAATGAAGAACTGTTTTTT; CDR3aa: CASSFRGRNEELFF
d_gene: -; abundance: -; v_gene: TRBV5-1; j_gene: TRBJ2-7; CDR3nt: TGCGCCAGCAGCTTGGTTCAGGGCTCCTACGAGCAGTACTTC; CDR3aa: CASSLVQGSYEQYF
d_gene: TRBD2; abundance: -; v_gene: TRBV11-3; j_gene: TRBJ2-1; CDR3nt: TGTGCCAGCAGCCCCATCAGCGGGAGGCCTGTCCATGAGCAGTTCTTC; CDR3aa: CASSPISGRPVHEQFF
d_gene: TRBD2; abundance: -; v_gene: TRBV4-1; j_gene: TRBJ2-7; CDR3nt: TGCGCCAGCAGCCAAACAGCGGGGGCCGTCTACGAGCAGTACTTC; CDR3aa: CASSQTAGAVYEQYF
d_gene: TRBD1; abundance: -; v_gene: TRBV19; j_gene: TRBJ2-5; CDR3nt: TGTGCCAGTAGTGCAGGACAGGGGTCTCAAGAGACCCAGTACTTC; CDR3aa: CASSAGQGSQETQYF
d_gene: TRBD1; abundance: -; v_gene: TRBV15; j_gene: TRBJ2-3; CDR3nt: TGTGCCACCAGCAGACCTGGACAGGAGAGCACAGATACGCAGTATTTT; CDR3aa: CATSRPGQESTDTQYF
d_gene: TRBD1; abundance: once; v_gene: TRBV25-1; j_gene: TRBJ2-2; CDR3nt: TGTGCCAGCAGTGCATGGGACAGCTTCACCGGGGAGCTGTTTTTT; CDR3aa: CASSAWDSFTGELFF
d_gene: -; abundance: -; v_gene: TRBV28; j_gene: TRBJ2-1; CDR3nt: TGTGCCAGCAGTGAGGTCCTCAATGAGCAGTTCTTC; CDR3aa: CASSEVLNEQFF
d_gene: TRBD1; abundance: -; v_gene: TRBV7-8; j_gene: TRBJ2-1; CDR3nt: TGTGCCAGCAGCTTAACAGGGGGCGCAGATGAGCAGTTCTTC; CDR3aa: CASSLTGGADEQFF
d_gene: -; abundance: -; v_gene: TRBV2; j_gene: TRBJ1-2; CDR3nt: TGTGCCAGAAAGACAGGAAACTATGGCTACACCTTC; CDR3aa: CARKTGNYGYTF
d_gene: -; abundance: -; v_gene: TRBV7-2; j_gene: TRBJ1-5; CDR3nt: TGTGCCAGCAGCTTTTACAATCAGCCCCAGCATTTT; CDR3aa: CASSFYNQPQHF
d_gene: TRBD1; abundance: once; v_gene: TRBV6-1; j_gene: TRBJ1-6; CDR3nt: TGTGCCAGCACCAGGGACAGGGGCAGTTCACCCCTCCACTTT; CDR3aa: CASTRDRGSSPLHF
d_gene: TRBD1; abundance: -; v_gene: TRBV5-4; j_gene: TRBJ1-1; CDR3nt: TGTGCCAGCAGCTTGGCCAGGACAGGGGGTACTGAAGCTTTCTTT; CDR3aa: CASSLARTGGTEAFF
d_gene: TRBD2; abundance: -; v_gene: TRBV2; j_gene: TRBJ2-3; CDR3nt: TGTGCCAGCAGCTTCGTTCCTGGGAGGGCTAGCACAGATACGCAGTATTTT; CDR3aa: CASSFVPGRASTDTQYF
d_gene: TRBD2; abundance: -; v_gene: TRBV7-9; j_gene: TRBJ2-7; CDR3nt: TGTGCCAGCAGCTTAAGCGGGGTGCTCGACGAGCAGTACTTC; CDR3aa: CASSLSGVLDEQYF
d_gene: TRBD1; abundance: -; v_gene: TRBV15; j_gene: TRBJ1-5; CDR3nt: TGTGCCATCGGCACAGGGGGGAGTCAGCCCCAGCATTTT; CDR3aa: CAIGTGGSQPQHF
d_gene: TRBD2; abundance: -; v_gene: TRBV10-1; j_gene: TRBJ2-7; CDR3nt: TGCGCCAGCAGTGAGTACCTAGCGGGAGGTTTATACGAGCAGTACTTC; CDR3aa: CASSEYLAGGLYEQYF
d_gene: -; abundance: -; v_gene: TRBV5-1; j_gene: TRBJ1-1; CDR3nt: TGCGCCAGCAGCTTGGCATCAGGGCTAAACACTGAAGCTTTCTTT; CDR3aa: CASSLASGLNTEAFF
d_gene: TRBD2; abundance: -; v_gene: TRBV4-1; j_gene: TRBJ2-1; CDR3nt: TGCGCCAGCAGCCAAGACACTAGCGGGACAAATGAGCAGTTCTTC; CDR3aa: CASSQDTSGTNEQFF
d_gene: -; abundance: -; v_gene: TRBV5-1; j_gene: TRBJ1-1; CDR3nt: TGCGCCAGCAGCCCTACAGGGAAACCTGAAGCTTTCTTT; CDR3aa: CASSPTGKPEAFF
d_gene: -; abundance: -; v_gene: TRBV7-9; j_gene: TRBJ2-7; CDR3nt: TGTGCCAGCAGCTTAAAACAGGGTTTCGACGAGCAGTACTTC; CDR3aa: CASSLKQGFDEQYF
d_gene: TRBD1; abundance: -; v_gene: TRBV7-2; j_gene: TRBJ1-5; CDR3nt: TGTGCCAGCAGCTCCCCTGGTCCGGGACAGATAAATCAGCCCCAGCATTTT; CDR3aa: CASSSPGPGQINQPQHF
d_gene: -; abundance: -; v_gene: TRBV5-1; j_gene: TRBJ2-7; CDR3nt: TGCGCCAGCAGCTTGGGTTCCCGGACAGAAGCCTACGAGCAGTACTTC; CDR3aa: CASSLGSRTEAYEQYF
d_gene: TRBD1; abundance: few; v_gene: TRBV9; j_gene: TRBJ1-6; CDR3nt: TGTGCCAGCAGCGCCCGACAGGGTACTAATTCACCCCTCCACTTT; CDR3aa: CASSARQGTNSPLHF
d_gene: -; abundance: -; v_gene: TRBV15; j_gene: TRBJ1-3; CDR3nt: TGTGCCACCAGCAGAGATGGGAGGGTAGGAAACACCATATATTTT; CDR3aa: CATSRDGRVGNTIYF